These 5 T cell receptor beta chains were all obtained from the same sample, sequenced in a study of T cells after yellow fever vaccination. From the 5' RACE reads, TCRdb called clonotypes with MiXCR, one entry per CDR3 protein. Found here are hundreds of thousands of distinct CDR3 sequences, roughly 6.2% of them singletons; the top ten hold approximately 16%. The material was PBMCs, obtained 5 days after the yellow fever booster vaccination. These receptors originate from a man under 40 who received the YFV17D yellow fever vaccine.

The V gene is TRBV9, the J gene TRBJ1-1; D remains ambiguous. Germline V CDR1 and CDR2: SGDLS, YYNGEE. The CDR3 consists of 12 residues. V was clipped by 5 bases and J by 1 base, with 6 bases between them. CDR3 nucleotide sequence: TGTGCCAGCAGGGCTCAGAACACTGAAGCTTTCTTT. This codes for CASRAQNTEAFF.

This clonotype was counted a few times. The rearrangement uses TRBV27 and TRBJ2-7; the D gene could be TRBD1 or TRBD2 (5 bases each). Germline-derived CDR1 and CDR2 are MNHEY and SMNVEV (reference sequence). CDR3 length: 15 residues. Trimming left V 0 bases short and J 6 bases short, with 15 bases between. In DNA, the CDR3 is TGTGCCAGCAGTTTATCGGGGGACCTATGGAGCGAGCAGTACTTC. Translation gives CASSLSGDLWSEQYF.

This clonotype has just a few counts. The chain joins TRBV20-1 to TRBJ1-1; D possibly corresponds to TRBD1 (5 bases). Looked up from germline, CDR1 is DFQATT and CDR2 is SNEGSKA (reference sequence). The CDR3 has 15 amino acids. V lost 1 base and J 5 bases, leaving 17 bases between the germline ends. Here the CDR3 DNA reads TGCAGTGCTAGAGCGGGGACGGCAGTGGGGACTGAAGCTTTCTTT. It translates to CSARAGTAVGTEAFF.

This clonotype showed up many times. V and J are TRBV4-2 and TRBJ2-7, with D tentatively TRBD1 (5 bases). The CDR3 runs 16 residues. From germline, CDR1 is LGHNA and CDR2 YNFKEQ. V was clipped by 1 base and J by 4 bases, with 17 bases between them. As DNA, the CDR3 is TGTGCCAGCAGCCAAGGTCAAGGGGCTAGTTCGTACGAGCAGTACTTC. Translation: CASSQGQGASSYEQYF.

The J gene is TRBJ2-3, the V gene TRBV5-1, with D hard to call. In germline, CDR1 is SGHRS, CDR2 YFSETQ. CDR3 length equals 13 residues. V was cut by 4 bases and J by 3 bases, with 9 bases left in between. CDR3 amino acids: CASSDVLTDTQYF. As DNA, the CDR3 is TGCGCCAGCAGCGACGTACTGACAGATACGCAGTATTTT.